This T cell receptor beta chain was identified in a study of T cell changes during pregnancy in multiple sclerosis. Sequencing used immunoSEQ multiplex PCR; TCRdb keeps in-frame clones, though not all of them. Of 40,000 to 55,000 clones listed, approximately 87% are singletons. The CDR3 sequence is 13 residues long. Trimming removed 0 bases at V and 6 bases at J, with 9 bases between. The germline CDR1 and CDR2 sequences are GTSNPN and SVGIG (reference sequence). The sequencing used peripheral blood, collected in the second trimester of pregnancy. The chain combines TRBV30 with TRBJ1-5; D is unclear. The clonotype originates from a female donor in good health, enrolled as a control in a pregnancy study. The CDR3 region has the DNA TGTGCCTGGAGTGTATCGGAGGTTCAGCCCCAGCATTTT. The encoded protein is CAWSVSEVQPQHF.